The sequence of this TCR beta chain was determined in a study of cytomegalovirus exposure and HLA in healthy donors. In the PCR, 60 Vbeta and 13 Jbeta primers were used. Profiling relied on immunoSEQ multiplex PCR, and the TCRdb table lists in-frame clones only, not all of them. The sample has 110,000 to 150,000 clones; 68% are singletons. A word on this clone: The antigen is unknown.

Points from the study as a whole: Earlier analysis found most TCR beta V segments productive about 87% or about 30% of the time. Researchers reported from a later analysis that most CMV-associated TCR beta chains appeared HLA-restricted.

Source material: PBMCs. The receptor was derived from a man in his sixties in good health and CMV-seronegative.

CDR3 nucleotides: TGTGCCAGCAGCCCGCCTAGCGAAGATACGCAGTATTTT. Its translation is CASSPPSEDTQYF. The chain joins TRBV5-4 to TRBJ2-3; D is perhaps TRBD2 (6 bases). The length of the CDR3 is 13 residues. V was trimmed by 4 bases and J by 5 bases, leaving 11 bases between them. Per the germline V gene, CDR1 is SGHNT and CDR2 is YYREEE (reference sequence).